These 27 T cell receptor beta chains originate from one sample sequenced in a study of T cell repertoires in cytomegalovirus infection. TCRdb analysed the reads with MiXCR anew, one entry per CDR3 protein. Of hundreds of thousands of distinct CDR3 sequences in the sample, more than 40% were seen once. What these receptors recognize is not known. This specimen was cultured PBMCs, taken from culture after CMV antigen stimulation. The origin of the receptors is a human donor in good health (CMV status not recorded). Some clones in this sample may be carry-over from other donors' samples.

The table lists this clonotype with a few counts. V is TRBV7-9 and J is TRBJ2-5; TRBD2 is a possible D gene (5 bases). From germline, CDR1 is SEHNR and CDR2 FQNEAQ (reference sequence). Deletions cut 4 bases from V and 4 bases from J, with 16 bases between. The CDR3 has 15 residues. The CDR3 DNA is TGTGCCAGCAGCTCGGTGACGGGTGGGAGAGAGACCCAGTACTTC. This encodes CASSSVTGGRETQYF.

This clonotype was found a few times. CDR3 region: CASNGGRGEQYF. The CDR3 DNA sequence: TGTGCCAGCAATGGGGGACGAGGGGAGCAGTACTTC. The J gene is TRBJ2-7, the V gene TRBV27; tentatively, D is TRBD1 or TRBD2 (5 bases each). CDR1 and CDR2 from the germline V gene are MNHEY and SMNVEV (reference sequence). Trimming left V 7 bases short and J 7 bases short, with 14 bases between. This CDR3 region has 12 residues.

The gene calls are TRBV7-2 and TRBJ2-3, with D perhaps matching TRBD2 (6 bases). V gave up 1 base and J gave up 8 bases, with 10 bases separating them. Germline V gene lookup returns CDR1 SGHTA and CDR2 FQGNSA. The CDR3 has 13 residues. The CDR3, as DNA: TGTGCCAGCAGCTTAGGGGCGGGATTTACGCAGTATTTT. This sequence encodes CASSLGAGFTQYF.

The CDR3 protein is CASSPLLLAGDSYNEQFF. Here the CDR3 DNA reads TGTGCCAGCAGCCCCCTCCTACTAGCGGGGGACTCCTACAATGAGCAGTTCTTC. This chain joins TRBV14 and TRBJ2-1; 11 bases align to TRBD2. The V and J ends lost 4 bases and 0 bases, in that order; junction bases with no gene match: 8. The germline CDR1 and CDR2 sequences are SGHDN and FVKESK. This CDR3 comprises 18 residues.

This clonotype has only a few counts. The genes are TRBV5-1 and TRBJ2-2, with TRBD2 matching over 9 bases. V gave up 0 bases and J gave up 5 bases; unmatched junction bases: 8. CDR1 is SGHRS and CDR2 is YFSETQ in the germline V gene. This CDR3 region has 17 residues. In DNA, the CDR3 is TGCGCCAGCAGCTTGGCCGCGGGAGGGCCTGGTACCGGGGAGCTGTTTTTT. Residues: CASSLAAGGPGTGELFF. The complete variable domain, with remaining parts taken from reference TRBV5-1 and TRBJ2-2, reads KAGVTQTPRYLIKTRGQQVTLSCSPISGHRSVSWYQQTPGQGLQFLFEYFSETQRNKGNFPGRFSGRQFSNSRSEMNVSTLELGDSALYLCASSLAAGGPGTGELFFGEGSRLTVL.

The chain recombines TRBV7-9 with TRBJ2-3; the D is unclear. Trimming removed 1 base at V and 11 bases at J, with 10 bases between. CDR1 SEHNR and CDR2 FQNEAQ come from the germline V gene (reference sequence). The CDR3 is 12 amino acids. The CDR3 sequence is CASSLGQVEQYF. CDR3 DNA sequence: TGTGCCAGCAGCTTAGGGCAAGTAGAGCAGTATTTT.

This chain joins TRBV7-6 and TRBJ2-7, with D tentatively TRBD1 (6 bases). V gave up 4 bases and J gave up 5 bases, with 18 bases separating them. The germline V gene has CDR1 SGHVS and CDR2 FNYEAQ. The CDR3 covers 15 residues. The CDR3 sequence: CASSSRTGTSNEQYF. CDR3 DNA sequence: TGTGCCAGCAGCTCTCGAACCGGGACAAGCAACGAGCAGTACTTC.

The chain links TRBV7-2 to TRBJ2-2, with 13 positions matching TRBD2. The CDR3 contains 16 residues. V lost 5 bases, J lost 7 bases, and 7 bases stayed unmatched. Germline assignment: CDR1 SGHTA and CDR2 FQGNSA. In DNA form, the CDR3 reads TGTGCCAGCAGCCCACCGGGACTAGCGGGAATCGGGGAGCTGTTTTTT. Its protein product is CASSPPGLAGIGELFF.

CDR3 amino acids: CASSPSFNSPLHF. CDR3 sequence (DNA): TGTGCCAGCTCACCATCGTTTAATTCACCCCTCCACTTT. The chain employs TRBV18 and TRBJ1-6; no firm D call. The V gene's germline CDR1 is KGHSH and CDR2 LQKENI. There are 13 residues in the CDR3. The germline V and J ends were trimmed by 2 bases and 6 bases, with 5 bases remaining between them.

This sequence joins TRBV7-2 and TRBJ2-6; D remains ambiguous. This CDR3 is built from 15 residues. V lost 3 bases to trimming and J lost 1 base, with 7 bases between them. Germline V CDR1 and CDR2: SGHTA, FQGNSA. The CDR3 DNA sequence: TGTGCCAGCAGCTTTTTGCCGTCTGGGGCCAACGTCCTGACTTTC. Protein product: CASSFLPSGANVLTF. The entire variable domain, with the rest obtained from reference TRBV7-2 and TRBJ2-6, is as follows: GAGVSQSPSNKVTEKGKDVELRCDPISGHTALYWYRQSLGQGLEFLIYFQGNSAPDKSGLPSDRFSAERTGGSVSTLTIQRTQQEDSAVYLCASSFLPSGANVLTFGAGSRLTVL.

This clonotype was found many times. The CDR3 nucleotides read TGCAGTGCTAGAGATATGTATTCCGGGACTGGCTACACCTTC. Translation: CSARDMYSGTGYTF. The V and J genes are TRBV20-1 and TRBJ1-2; perhaps TRBD1 as D (5 bases). There are 14 residues in the CDR3. Trimming cost V 0 bases and J 7 bases, with 15 bases left between them. Germline CDR1 reads DFQATT; CDR2 reads SNEGSKA (reference sequence).

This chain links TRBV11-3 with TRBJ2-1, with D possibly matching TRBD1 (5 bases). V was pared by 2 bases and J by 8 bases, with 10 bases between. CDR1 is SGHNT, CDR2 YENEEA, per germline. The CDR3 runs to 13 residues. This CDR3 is CASSLKGADEQFF. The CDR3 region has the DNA TGTGCCAGCAGCTTAAAAGGGGCTGATGAGCAGTTCTTC.

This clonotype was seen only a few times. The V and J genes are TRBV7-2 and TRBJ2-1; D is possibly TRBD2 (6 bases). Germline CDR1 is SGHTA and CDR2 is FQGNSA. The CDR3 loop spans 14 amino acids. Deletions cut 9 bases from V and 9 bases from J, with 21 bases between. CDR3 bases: TGTGCCAGTGGACTTTTGGGCGGGATCTCTGAGCAGTTCTTC. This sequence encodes CASGLLGGISEQFF.

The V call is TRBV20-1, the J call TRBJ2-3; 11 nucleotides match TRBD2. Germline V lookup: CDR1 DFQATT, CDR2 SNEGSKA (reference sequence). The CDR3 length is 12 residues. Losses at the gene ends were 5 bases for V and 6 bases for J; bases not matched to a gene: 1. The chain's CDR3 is CSALAGGDTQYF. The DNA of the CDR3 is TGCAGTGCTTTAGCGGGGGGGGATACGCAGTATTTT.

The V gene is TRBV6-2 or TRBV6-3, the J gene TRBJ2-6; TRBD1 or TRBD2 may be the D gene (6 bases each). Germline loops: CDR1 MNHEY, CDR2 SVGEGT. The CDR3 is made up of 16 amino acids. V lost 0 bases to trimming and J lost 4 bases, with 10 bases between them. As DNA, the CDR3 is TGTGCCAGCAGTTACTCGACGGGGGCAGGGGCCAACGTCCTGACTTTC. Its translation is CASSYSTGAGANVLTF.

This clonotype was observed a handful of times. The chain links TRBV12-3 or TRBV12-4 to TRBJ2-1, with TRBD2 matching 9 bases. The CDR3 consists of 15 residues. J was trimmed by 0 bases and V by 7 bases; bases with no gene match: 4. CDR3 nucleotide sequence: TGTGCCAGCACCGCGGGGGGGCCCTCCTACAATGAGCAGTTCTTC. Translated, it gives CASTAGGPSYNEQFF.

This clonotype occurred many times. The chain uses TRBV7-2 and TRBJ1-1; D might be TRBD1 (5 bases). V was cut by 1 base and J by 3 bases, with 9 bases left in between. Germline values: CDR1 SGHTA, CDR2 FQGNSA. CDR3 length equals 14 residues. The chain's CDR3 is CASSLGGSYTEAFF. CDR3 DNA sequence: TGTGCCAGCAGCTTAGGGGGGAGTTACACTGAAGCTTTCTTT.

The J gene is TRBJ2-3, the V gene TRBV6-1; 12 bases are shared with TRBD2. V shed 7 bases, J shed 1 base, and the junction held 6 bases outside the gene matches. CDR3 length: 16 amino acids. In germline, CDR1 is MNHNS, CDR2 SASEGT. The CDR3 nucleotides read TGTGCCAGCAAACATAGGACTAGCGGGGGCACAGATACGCAGTATTTT. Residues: CASKHRTSGGTDTQYF.

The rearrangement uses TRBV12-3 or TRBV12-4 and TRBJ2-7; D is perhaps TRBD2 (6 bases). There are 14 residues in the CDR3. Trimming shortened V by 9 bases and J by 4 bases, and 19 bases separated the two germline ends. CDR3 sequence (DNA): TGTGCCAGTAGCGACGTGGGAGGAACGTACGAGCAGTACTTC. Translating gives CASSDVGGTYEQYF.

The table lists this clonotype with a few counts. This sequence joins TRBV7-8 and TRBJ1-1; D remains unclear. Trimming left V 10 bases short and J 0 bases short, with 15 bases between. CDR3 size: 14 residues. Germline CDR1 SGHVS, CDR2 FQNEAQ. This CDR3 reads CATRRARVNTEAFF. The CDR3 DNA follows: TGTGCCACCCGTAGGGCGCGGGTGAACACTGAAGCTTTCTTT. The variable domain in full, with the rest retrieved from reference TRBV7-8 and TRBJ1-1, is GAGVSQSPRYKVAKRGQDVALRCDPISGHVSLFWYQQALGQGPEFLTYFQNEAQLDKSGLPSDRFFAERPEGSVSTLKIQRTQQEDSAVYLCATRRARVNTEAFFGQGTRLTVV.

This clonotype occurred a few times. DNA of the CDR3: TGTGCCAGCAGCACCAACAGGGGCGCGGAGACCCAGTACTTC. Its translation is CASSTNRGAETQYF. V usage is TRBV7-2 and J usage is TRBJ2-5; the match to TRBD1 covers 7 bases. Germline V CDR1 and CDR2: SGHTA, FQGNSA. J was trimmed by 5 bases and V by 5 bases; bases with no gene match: 8. The CDR3 totals 14 residues. Drawing the rest from reference TRBV7-2 and TRBJ2-5, the complete variable domain is GAGVSQSPSNKVTEKGKDVELRCDPISGHTALYWYRQSLGQGLEFLIYFQGNSAPDKSGLPSDRFSAERTGGSVSTLTIQRTQQEDSAVYLCASSTNRGAETQYFGPGTRLLVL.

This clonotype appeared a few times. DNA of the CDR3: TGTGCCAGCAGAGCTAGGACAGCCTACAATCAGCCCCAGCATTTT. Translating gives CASRARTAYNQPQHF. The J gene is TRBJ1-5, the V gene TRBV6-1; a weak D match, TRBD1 (6 bases). CDR1 and CDR2 from the germline V gene are MNHNS and SASEGT. This CDR3 region has 15 residues. Trimming left V 6 bases short and J 3 bases short, with 15 bases between.

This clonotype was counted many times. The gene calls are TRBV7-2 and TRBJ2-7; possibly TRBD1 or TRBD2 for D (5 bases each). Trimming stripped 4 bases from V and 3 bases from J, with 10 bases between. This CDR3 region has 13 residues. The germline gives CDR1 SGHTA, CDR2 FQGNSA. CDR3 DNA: TGTGCCAGCAGCTCGGGACCGCGCTACGAGCAGTACTTC. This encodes CASSSGPRYEQYF. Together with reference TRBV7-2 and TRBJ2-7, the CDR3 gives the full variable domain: GAGVSQSPSNKVTEKGKDVELRCDPISGHTALYWYRQSLGQGLEFLIYFQGNSAPDKSGLPSDRFSAERTGGSVSTLTIQRTQQEDSAVYLCASSSGPRYEQYFGPGTRLTVT.

CDR3 amino acids: CASSADTNQPQHF. The DNA for the CDR3 is TGCGCCAGCAGCGCGGACACAAATCAGCCCCAGCATTTT. The rearrangement links TRBV5-1 to TRBJ1-5; possibly TRBD1 for D (5 bases). The V end was cut by 4 bases, the J end by 4 bases, with 9 bases between. The CDR3 length is 13 residues. Germline V gives CDR1 SGHRS, CDR2 YFSETQ.

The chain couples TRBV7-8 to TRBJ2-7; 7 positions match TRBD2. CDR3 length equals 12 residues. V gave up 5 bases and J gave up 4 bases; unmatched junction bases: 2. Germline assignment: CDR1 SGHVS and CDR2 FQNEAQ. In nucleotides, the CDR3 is TGTGCCAGCAGCCAGGGACTATACGAGCAGTACTTC. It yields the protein CASSQGLYEQYF.

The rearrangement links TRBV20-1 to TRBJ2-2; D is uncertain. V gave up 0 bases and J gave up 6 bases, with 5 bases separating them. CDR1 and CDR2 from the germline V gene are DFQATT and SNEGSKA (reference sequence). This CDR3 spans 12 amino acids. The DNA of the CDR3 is TGCAGTGCTAGAGATCTTCCCGGGGAGCTGTTTTTT. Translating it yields CSARDLPGELFF.

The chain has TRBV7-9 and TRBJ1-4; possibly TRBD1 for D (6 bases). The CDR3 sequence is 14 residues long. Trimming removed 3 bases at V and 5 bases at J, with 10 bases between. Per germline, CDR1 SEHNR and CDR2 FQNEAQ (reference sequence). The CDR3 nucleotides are TGTGCCAGCAGCTTTAGGGACACCAATGAAAAACTGTTTTTT. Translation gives CASSFRDTNEKLFF.